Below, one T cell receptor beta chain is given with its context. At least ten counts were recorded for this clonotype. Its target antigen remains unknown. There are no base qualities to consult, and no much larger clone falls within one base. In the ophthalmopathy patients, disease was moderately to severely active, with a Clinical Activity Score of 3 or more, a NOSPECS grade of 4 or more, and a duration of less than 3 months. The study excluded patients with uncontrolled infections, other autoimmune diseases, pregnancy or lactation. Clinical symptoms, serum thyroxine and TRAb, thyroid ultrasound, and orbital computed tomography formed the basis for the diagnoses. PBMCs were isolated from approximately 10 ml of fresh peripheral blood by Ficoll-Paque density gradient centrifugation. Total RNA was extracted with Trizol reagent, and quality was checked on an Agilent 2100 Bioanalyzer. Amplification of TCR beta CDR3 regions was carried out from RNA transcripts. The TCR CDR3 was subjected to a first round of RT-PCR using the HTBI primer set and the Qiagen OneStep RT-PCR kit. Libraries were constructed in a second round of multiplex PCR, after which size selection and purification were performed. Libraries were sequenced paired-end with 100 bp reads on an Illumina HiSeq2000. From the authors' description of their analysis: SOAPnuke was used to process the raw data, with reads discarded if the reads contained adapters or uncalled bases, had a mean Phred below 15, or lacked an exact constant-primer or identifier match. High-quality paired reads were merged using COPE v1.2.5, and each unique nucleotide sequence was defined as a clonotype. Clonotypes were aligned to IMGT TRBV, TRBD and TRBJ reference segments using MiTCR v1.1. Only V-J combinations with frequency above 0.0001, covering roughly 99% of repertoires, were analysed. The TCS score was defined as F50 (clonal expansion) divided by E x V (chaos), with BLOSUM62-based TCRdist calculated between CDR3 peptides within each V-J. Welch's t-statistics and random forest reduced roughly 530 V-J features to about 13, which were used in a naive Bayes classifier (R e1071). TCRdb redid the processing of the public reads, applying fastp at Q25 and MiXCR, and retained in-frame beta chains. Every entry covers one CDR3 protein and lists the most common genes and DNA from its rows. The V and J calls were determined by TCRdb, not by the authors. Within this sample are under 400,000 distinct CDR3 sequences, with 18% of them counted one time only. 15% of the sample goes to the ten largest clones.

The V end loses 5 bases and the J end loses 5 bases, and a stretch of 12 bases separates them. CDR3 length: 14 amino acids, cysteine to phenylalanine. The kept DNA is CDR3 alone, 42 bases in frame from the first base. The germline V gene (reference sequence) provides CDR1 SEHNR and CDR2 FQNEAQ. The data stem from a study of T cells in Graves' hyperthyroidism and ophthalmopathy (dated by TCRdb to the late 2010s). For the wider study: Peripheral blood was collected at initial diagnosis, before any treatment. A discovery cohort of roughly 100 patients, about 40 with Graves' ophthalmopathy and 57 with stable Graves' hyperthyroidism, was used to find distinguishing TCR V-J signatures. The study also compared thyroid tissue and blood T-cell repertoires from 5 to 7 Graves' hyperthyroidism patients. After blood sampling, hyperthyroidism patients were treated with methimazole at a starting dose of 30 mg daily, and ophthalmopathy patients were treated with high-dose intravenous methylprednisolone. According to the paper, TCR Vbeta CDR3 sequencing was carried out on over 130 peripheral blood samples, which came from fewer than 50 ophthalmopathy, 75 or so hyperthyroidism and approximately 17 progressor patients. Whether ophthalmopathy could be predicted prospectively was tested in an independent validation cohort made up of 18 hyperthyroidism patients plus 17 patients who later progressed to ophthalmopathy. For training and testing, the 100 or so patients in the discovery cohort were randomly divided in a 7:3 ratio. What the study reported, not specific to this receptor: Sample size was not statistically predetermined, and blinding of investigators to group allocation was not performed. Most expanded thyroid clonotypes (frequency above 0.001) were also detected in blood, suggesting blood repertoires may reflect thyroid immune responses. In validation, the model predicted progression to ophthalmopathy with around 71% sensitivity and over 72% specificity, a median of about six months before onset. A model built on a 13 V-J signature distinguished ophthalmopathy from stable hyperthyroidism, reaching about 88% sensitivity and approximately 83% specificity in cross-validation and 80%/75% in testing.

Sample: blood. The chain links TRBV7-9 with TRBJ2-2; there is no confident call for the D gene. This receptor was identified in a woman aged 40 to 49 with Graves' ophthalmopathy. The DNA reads TGTGCCAGCAGCCTAGAACATAAAACCGGGGAGCTGTTTTTT. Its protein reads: CASSLEHKTGELFF.